Below, 25 T cell receptor beta chains from the same sample are listed, as sequenced in a study of Ad26.COV2.S vaccination and SARS-CoV-2 variants. Treatment noted: about 20 received Ad26.COV2.S at low or high dose, single or two shots; about 5 received placebo; per-sample allocation not given. Samples analyzed were those drawn on day 63 after the first vaccine or placebo injection. Measured with immunoSEQ multiplex PCR; TCRdb has only the in-frame clones, and not every one. The sample has about 440,000 clones, 90% seen once. The input for sequencing was peripheral blood, taken in a trial of Ad26.COV2.S vaccine versus placebo. These receptors were collected from a person between 18 and 65 years old who received the Ad26.COV2.S COVID-19 vaccine or a placebo.

The rearrangement joins TRBV6-5 to TRBJ2-1; no firm D call. The CDR3 has 13 amino acids. Per the germline V gene, CDR1 is MNHEY and CDR2 is SVGAGI. Between the trimmed V and J ends, which lost 6 bases and 6 bases, there was a span of 12 bases. CDR3: CASRKETGNEQFF. The CDR3 DNA sequence: TGTGCCAGCAGGAAAGAGACGGGCAATGAGCAGTTCTTC.

The rearrangement joins TRBV7-2 to TRBJ1-2; a possible D gene is TRBD1 (5 bases). This CDR3 is built from 15 residues. V gave up 3 bases and J gave up 1 base, with 12 bases separating them. Germline assignment: CDR1 SGHTA and CDR2 FQGNSA. DNA of the CDR3: TGTGCCAGCAGCTTCGGGGCGGGGCTTAACTATGGCTACACCTTC. This codes for CASSFGAGLNYGYTF.

The V call is TRBV19, the J call TRBJ2-7; D perhaps matches TRBD2 (6 bases). There are 15 residues in the CDR3. Trimming removed 7 bases at V and 9 bases at J, with 25 bases between. The germline CDR1 and CDR2 sequences are LNHDA and SQIVND (reference sequence). The CDR3 loop is CASTQEAGPGWGQYF. CDR3 DNA: TGTGCCAGTACCCAGGAAGCGGGCCCGGGATGGGGGCAGTACTTC.

The CDR3 loop reads CASSYWDTLKGEQYF. CDR3 DNA sequence: TGTGCCAGCAGTTACTGGGACACCCTGAAGGGCGAGCAGTACTTC. The chain links TRBV6-2 or TRBV6-3 to TRBJ2-7, with a tentative D call TRBD1 (6 bases). The ends were cut back, 1 base at V and 6 bases at J, with 16 bases in the middle. Germline CDR1 MNHEY, CDR2 SVGEGT. The CDR3 spans 15 residues.

The rearrangement links TRBV5-6 to TRBJ1-4; no firm D call. The germline V and J ends were trimmed by 2 bases and 6 bases, with 11 bases remaining between them. The CDR3 is 14 amino acids. Germline V CDR1 and CDR2: SGHDT, YYEEEE. CDR3 in amino acids: CASSLNNRDEKLFF. CDR3 in DNA: TGTGCCAGCAGCTTAAACAACAGAGATGAAAAACTGTTTTTT.

The V and J genes are TRBV9 and TRBJ2-5; D is possibly TRBD1 (6 bases). The germline gives CDR1 SGDLS, CDR2 YYNGEE. The CDR3 has 15 residues. The V end lost 4 bases, the J end lost 2 bases, and 15 bases lay between the germline ends. Here the CDR3 DNA reads TGTGCCAGCAGCAAGACGGGACAAAGGCAAGAGACCCAGTACTTC. Residues: CASSKTGQRQETQYF.

This clone appeared once. The chain joins TRBV18 to TRBJ2-1, with a weak D call TRBD2 (5 bases). Germline lookup yields CDR1 KGHSH and CDR2 LQKENI. The CDR3 totals 15 residues. With 6 bases removed from V and 0 bases from J, the gap between germline ends came to 12 bases. The CDR3 region has the DNA TGTGCCAGCTCCCCAACTAGAACCTCCTACAATGAGCAGTTCTTC. This gives the protein CASSPTRTSYNEQFF.

This clone was recorded many times. This chain connects TRBV19 to TRBJ1-2, with D possibly matching TRBD1 (6 bases). The CDR3 totals 12 residues. The V gene lost 6 bases and the J gene lost 8 bases, with 13 bases spanning the gap. Germline V gives CDR1 LNHDA, CDR2 SQIVND (reference sequence). The CDR3 reads CASRSAGEGYTF. Written as DNA, the CDR3 is TGTGCCAGTAGATCGGCAGGGGAAGGCTACACCTTC.

A word on this clone: The same CDR3 is also encoded by other DNA sequences in this sample. The chain combines TRBV2 with TRBJ2-1; 9 bases map to TRBD1. Germline V CDR1 and CDR2: SNHLY, FYNNEI. Trimming cost V 7 bases and J 8 bases; bases outside gene matches: 9. The CDR3 is made up of 14 amino acids. The CDR3 is CASNPGTGSDEQFF. In DNA, the CDR3 is TGTGCCAGCAACCCCGGGACAGGGTCGGATGAGCAGTTCTTC. Full variable domain (missing parts from reference TRBV2 and TRBJ2-1): EPEVTQTPSHQVTQMGQEVILRCVPISNHLYFYWYRQILGQKVEFLVSFYNNEISEKSEIFDDQFSVERPDGSNFTLKIRSTKLEDSAMYFCASNPGTGSDEQFFGPGTRLTVL.

The rearrangement links TRBV5-4 to TRBJ2-7; TRBD1 is a possible D gene (5 bases). Trimming took 0 bases from V and 4 from J, leaving 14 bases between them. Germline V gene lookup returns CDR1 SGHNT and CDR2 YYREEE (reference sequence). The CDR3 contains 15 residues. CDR3 nucleotide sequence: TGTGCCAGCAGCTTGGATCGGAGACAGACTTACGAGCAGTACTTC. Translated: CASSLDRRQTYEQYF.

The genes are TRBV5-3 and TRBJ2-2, with no clear D. TRBV5-3 is assigned to the ORF class and has an uncertain function. V was trimmed by 3 bases and J by 6 bases, leaving 18 bases between them. This CDR3 has 16 residues. As DNA, the CDR3 is TGTGCCAGAAGCTGGGTAAAGGCCCTTTGGCCCGGGGAGCTGTTTTTT. Amino acid sequence: CARSWVKALWPGELFF.

This clone is a singleton in its sample. The chain couples TRBV27 to TRBJ2-7; no definite D call. The CDR3 has 10 amino acids. Germline-derived CDR1 and CDR2 are MNHEY and SMNVEV (reference sequence). Trimming cost V 7 bases and J 2 bases, with 3 bases left between them. The CDR3 DNA is TGTGCCAGCACTCCCTACGAGCAGTACTTC. It is translated as CASTPYEQYF.

The chain carries TRBV4-2 and TRBJ1-3; a possible D gene is TRBD1 (5 bases). V lost 0 bases, J lost 4 bases, and 10 bases lay in between. The germline gives CDR1 LGHNA, CDR2 YNFKEQ. This CDR3 is 15 amino acids long. The CDR3 sequence: CASSQDRAGGNTIYF. CDR3 coding DNA: TGTGCCAGCAGCCAAGATCGGGCAGGGGGAAACACCATATATTTT.

The rearrangement links TRBV7-3 to TRBJ2-3; TRBD2 agrees at 11 bases. The CDR3 covers 15 residues. J gave up 3 bases and V 5 bases, and 4 bases lay outside the gene matches. Germline CDR1 SGHTA, CDR2 FQGTGA. The CDR3 loop reads CASSTSGSRTDTQYF. CDR3 sequence (DNA): TGTGCCAGCAGCACTAGCGGGAGTCGGACAGATACGCAGTATTTT.

The rearrangement links TRBV7-8 to TRBJ2-1; the match to TRBD2 covers 10 bases. CDR3 length equals 16 residues. With 2 bases clipped from V and 6 bases from J, the junction kept 7 bases outside the gene matches. CDR1 and CDR2 from the germline V gene are SGHVS and FQNEAQ. The DNA of the CDR3 is TGTGCCAGCAGCTTAAAGGGGGGGACTAGCGTCAATGAGCAGTTCTTC. Its protein is CASSLKGGTSVNEQFF.

The V and J genes are TRBV4-2 and TRBJ2-2; D not resolved. V lost 0 bases, J lost 6 bases, and 11 bases lay in between. The CDR3 loop spans 15 amino acids. Germline CDR1 reads LGHNA; CDR2 reads YNFKEQ. DNA of the CDR3: TGTGCCAGCAGCCAAGACATGGGCGCAGCCGGGGAGCTGTTTTTT. This gives the protein CASSQDMGAAGELFF.

The chain is built from TRBV7-6 and TRBJ2-5; D is perhaps TRBD2 (6 bases). Germline CDR1 and CDR2: SGHVS and FNYEAQ. The V and J ends lost 2 bases and 4 bases respectively, with 14 bases between them. This CDR3 contains 15 residues. For the CDR3, the DNA is TGTGCCAGCAGCTTAAACACGGGAGTAGGAGAGACCCAGTACTTC. It translates to CASSLNTGVGETQYF.

This clone was picked up one time. V usage is TRBV19 and J usage is TRBJ1-1; D is undetermined. The CDR3 has 15 amino acids. Trimming left V 8 bases short and J 1 base short, with 17 bases between. CDR1 is LNHDA and CDR2 is SQIVND in the germline V gene (reference sequence). DNA of the CDR3: TGTGCCAGTGCTGCGGGGTTCGTGAGGAACACTGAAGCTTTCTTT. Translated, it gives CASAAGFVRNTEAFF.

The chain combines TRBV27 with TRBJ2-1; TRBD2 agrees at 9 bases. The CDR3 contains 16 residues. After removal of 5 bases from V and 4 bases from J, the junction contained 9 bases not matched to a gene. Germline CDR1 reads MNHEY; CDR2 reads SMNVEV (reference sequence). The CDR3 DNA reads as TGTGCCAGCAGTCTCCGTGGCGGGAGGGTTTACAATGAGCAGTTCTTC. Its protein is CASSLRGGRVYNEQFF.

The table lists this clone with a few counts. The chain carries TRBV5-6 and TRBJ2-2; D is unclear. The germline V gene encodes CDR1 SGHDT and CDR2 YYEEEE. This CDR3 is built from 14 residues. Trimming took 3 bases from V and 2 from J, leaving 8 bases between them. This CDR3 is CASSSGPNTGELFF. In DNA form, the CDR3 reads TGTGCCAGCAGCTCCGGACCAAACACCGGGGAGCTGTTTTTT.

This chain links TRBV7-2 with TRBJ2-3; D perhaps matches TRBD2 (5 bases). There are 14 residues in the CDR3. The germline gives CDR1 SGHTA, CDR2 FQGNSA. The V end was cut by 1 base, the J end by 10 bases, with 15 bases between. Here the CDR3 reads CASSLGEFGDPQYF. The CDR3 bases are TGTGCCAGCAGCTTAGGGGAGTTCGGTGATCCGCAGTATTTT.

The J gene is TRBJ2-1, the V gene TRBV3-1 (or the pseudogene TRBV3-2); 11 bases line up with TRBD2. The germline V gene encodes CDR1 LGHDT and CDR2 YNNKEL (reference sequence). The V gene end was trimmed by 3 bases and the J gene end by 2 bases; junction bases not matched to a gene: 6. The CDR3 has 17 amino acids. CDR3 DNA: TGTGCCAGCAGCCATCCGGGACTAGCGGTAACCTACAATGAGCAGTTCTTC. Protein product: CASSHPGLAVTYNEQFF.

This clone was detected only a few times. The chain carries TRBV10-3 and TRBJ2-7, with 8 bases that match TRBD1. Trimming removed 5 bases from V and 2 bases from J; junction bases left unmatched: 8. Germline CDR1 ENHRY, CDR2 SYGVKD. CDR3 length: 15 amino acids. CDR3 protein: CAISTGDRPTYEQYF. The CDR3 DNA follows: TGTGCCATCAGTACAGGGGACAGGCCAACCTACGAGCAGTACTTC.

V gene TRBV7-2 combines with J gene TRBJ2-1; 11 bases align to TRBD2. The germline V gene has CDR1 SGHTA and CDR2 FQGNSA. The CDR3 is 15 residues long. Germline trimming cut 7 bases from V and 6 bases from J; bases unmatched to any gene: 8. CDR3 coding DNA: TGTGCCAGCAACGAAGGGCTAGCGGGAGGCAATGAGCAGTTCTTC. Translated, it gives CASNEGLAGGNEQFF.

J is TRBJ1-2 and V is TRBV4-2; unclear D gene. The CDR3 contains 15 residues. Trimming pared 2 bases from V and 1 base from J, leaving 11 bases between. The germline CDR1 and CDR2 sequences are LGHNA and YNFKEQ. The CDR3 loop is CASSQYREVNYGYTF. The DNA of the CDR3 is TGTGCCAGCAGCCAATATCGAGAGGTTAACTATGGCTACACCTTC.